These 24 T cell receptor beta chains originate from one sample sequenced in a study of T cells in Graves' hyperthyroidism and ophthalmopathy. There were TCR beta CDR3 regions amplified from RNA transcripts. An initial round of RT-PCR targeting the TCR CDR3 relied on the HTBI primer set. Via MiXCR, TCRdb re-called the multiplex PCR reads, giving one row per CDR3 protein. The sample records about 700,000 distinct CDR3 sequences, less than 45% being singletons. The specimen was peripheral blood or thyroid tissue (not recorded which). These receptors originate from an adult man with Graves' disease, either hyperthyroidism or ophthalmopathy (not recorded which).

This clonotype was detected many times. V gene TRBV7-9 combines with J gene TRBJ1-6, with D uncertain. V was cut by 3 bases and J by 15 bases, with 18 bases left in between. Germline CDR1 reads SEHNR; CDR2 reads FQNEAQ (reference sequence). There are 14 residues in the CDR3. This chain's CDR3 is CASSLPDPCEILHF. As DNA, the CDR3 is TGTGCCAGCAGCTTGCCGGACCCGTGTGAGATCCTCCACTTT.

Worth noting for this clonotype: A single base separates this from a much larger clone, so it may be a read error. V is TRBV29-1 and J is TRBJ2-7, with D hard to call. Deletions cut 4 bases from V and 3 bases from J, with 13 bases between. CDR1 and CDR2 (germline): SQVTM, ANQGSEA. The CDR3 sequence is 13 residues long. CDR3 bases: TGCAGCGTTGCAGCAGGCATCGGCTACGAGCAGTACTTC. Its translation is CSVAAGIGYEQYF.

A single count supports this clonotype. One junction end disagrees with the germline gene, perhaps due to a read error. The J gene is TRBJ1-2, the V gene TRBV24-1; 8 nucleotides match TRBD1. CDR3 length: 14 residues. CDR1 and CDR2 from the germline V gene are KGHDR and SFDVKD. The CDR3 region has the DNA TGTGCCAGCAGTAACGACAGGGGAAACTATGGCTACACCTTC. Translated, it gives CASSNDRGNYGYTF.

This clonotype came up once. The chain combines TRBV11-1 with TRBJ2-5; D tentatively fits TRBD1 or TRBD2 (6 bases each). Trimming shortened V by 5 bases and J by 5 bases, and 15 bases separated the two germline ends. The CDR3 covers 14 residues. Germline CDR1 and CDR2: SGHAT and FQDESV (reference sequence). The CDR3, as DNA: TGTGCCAGCAGCAGCGGCTGGGGGGCGGAGACCCAGTACTTC. Amino acid sequence: CASSSGWGAETQYF.

The chain couples TRBV15 to TRBJ1-1; no definite D call. Per the germline V gene, CDR1 is LNHNV and CDR2 is YYDKDF (reference sequence). The CDR3 runs to 15 residues. V lost 3 bases and J lost 0, with 11 bases in between. The CDR3 loop is CATSSLETLNTEAFF. The DNA of the CDR3 is TGTGCCACCAGCAGCTTGGAGACACTGAACACTGAAGCTTTCTTT.

This clonotype was recorded many times. The chain couples TRBV24-1 to TRBJ1-5; 9 positions match TRBD1. V shed 7 bases, J shed 5 bases, and the junction held 2 bases outside the gene matches. The germline gives CDR1 KGHDR, CDR2 SFDVKD. This CDR3 has 13 amino acids. CDR3 bases: TGTGCCACCAGCGGGACAGGGTATCAGCCCCAGCATTTT. It yields the protein CATSGTGYQPQHF.

This clonotype was seen at least ten times. J is TRBJ1-2 and V is TRBV29-1, with TRBD1 as a possible D gene (6 bases). The CDR3 spans 13 residues. Trimming left V 7 bases short and J 4 bases short, with 16 bases between. Germline CDR1 is SQVTM and CDR2 is ANQGSEA. In nucleotides, the CDR3 is TGCAGCGCTGACTCAGGGGCGGGCTATGGCTACACCTTC. It is translated as CSADSGAGYGYTF. Variable domain in full (rest from reference TRBV29-1 and TRBJ1-2): SAVISQKPSRDICQRGTSLTIQCQVDSQVTMMFWYRQQPGQSLTLIATANQGSEATYESGFVIDKFPISRPNLTFSTLTVSNMSPEDSSIYLCSADSGAGYGYTFGSGTRLTVV.

V gene TRBV2 combines with J gene TRBJ2-5; 7 bases line up with TRBD2. There are 14 residues in the CDR3. V dropped 6 bases and J dropped 1; count of bases not matched to a gene: 5. Germline V gene sequence: CDR1 SNHLY, CDR2 FYNNEI. The CDR3 here is CASRSSGAQETQYF. The CDR3 nucleotides are TGTGCCAGCAGATCTAGCGGAGCCCAAGAGACCCAGTACTTC.

This chain connects TRBV10-3 to TRBJ2-4; D is undetermined. The CDR3 spans 14 residues. Per the germline V gene, CDR1 is ENHRY and CDR2 is SYGVKD. Deletions cut 3 bases from V and 4 bases from J, with 10 bases between. CDR3 DNA: TGTGCCATCAGTGATGGCAGGACGAAAAACATTCAGTACTTC. Its protein product is CAISDGRTKNIQYF.

This clonotype was seen at least ten times. The V call is TRBV25-1, the J call TRBJ1-4; weak D call: TRBD1 (6 bases). Trimming cost V 3 bases and J 2 bases, with 10 bases left between them. The CDR3 contains 15 residues. Germline-derived CDR1 and CDR2 are MGHDK and SYGVNS. CDR3 nucleotide sequence: TGTGCCAGCAGTGACTACAGGGCGACTAATGAAAAACTGTTTTTT. Protein product: CASSDYRATNEKLFF.

This clonotype was recorded many times. CDR3 sequence (DNA): TGTGCCAGCAGCCCCATCAGCTTGAACACTGAAGCTTTCTTT. It translates to CASSPISLNTEAFF. The V call is TRBV9, the J call TRBJ1-1; D call uncertain. The CDR3 extends over 14 amino acids. Germline assignment: CDR1 SGDLS and CDR2 YYNGEE. With 4 bases removed from V and 0 bases from J, the gap between germline ends came to 10 bases. Full variable domain (missing parts from reference TRBV9 and TRBJ1-1): DSGVTQTPKHLITATGQRVTLRCSPRSGDLSVYWYQQSLDQGLQFLIQYYNGEERAKGNILERFSAQQFPDLHSELNLSSLELGDSALYFCASSPISLNTEAFFGQGTRLTVV.

In its sample, this clonotype was seen many times. The V gene is TRBV2, the J gene TRBJ2-7; 9 bases map to TRBD1. Germline CDR1 is SNHLY and CDR2 is FYNNEI. This CDR3 has 15 residues. The V and J ends lost 3 bases and 0 bases, in that order; junction bases with no gene match: 3. DNA for the CDR3: TGTGCCAGCAGTGACGGGACAGGGCGCTCCTACGAGCAGTACTTC. Translated: CASSDGTGRSYEQYF.

This sequence joins TRBV19 and TRBJ1-1; D may be TRBD1 (6 bases). The CDR3 extends over 15 amino acids. Trimming left V 5 bases short and J 4 bases short, with 17 bases between. Germline CDR1 is LNHDA and CDR2 is SQIVND (reference sequence). CDR3 coding DNA: TGTGCCAGTAGTTACACAGGGTCGAAGGGCACTGAAGCTTTCTTT. It specifies CASSYTGSKGTEAFF.

The CDR3 DNA reads as TGTGCCACCAGTGAGGGGACAGACTGTGGCTACGAGCAGTACTTC. As protein: CATSEGTDCGYEQYF. The V and J genes are TRBV24-1 and TRBJ2-7; 7 bases line up with TRBD1. CDR1 and CDR2 from the germline V gene are KGHDR and SFDVKD. V was pared by 4 bases and J by 3 bases, with 8 bases of the junction left unmatched. The CDR3 loop spans 15 amino acids.

This clonotype was picked up many times. J is TRBJ2-7 and V is TRBV2; tentative D call: TRBD2 (5 bases). V lost 6 bases and J 2 bases, leaving 8 bases between the germline ends. Germline-derived CDR1 and CDR2 are SNHLY and FYNNEI. There are 12 residues in the CDR3. The CDR3 spells CASRDGTYEQYF. CDR3 nucleotide sequence: TGTGCCAGCAGGGACGGGACCTACGAGCAGTACTTC.

The chain carries TRBV29-1 and TRBJ2-5; tentatively, D is TRBD1 or TRBD2 (5 bases each). Trimming shortened V by 6 bases and J by 5 bases, and 13 bases separated the two germline ends. CDR1 is SQVTM, CDR2 ANQGSEA, per germline. CDR3 length: 12 amino acids. CDR3 sequence reads: CSVTGTVETQYF. In nucleotides, the CDR3 is TGCAGCGTAACCGGGACGGTGGAGACCCAGTACTTC. Complete variable domain (other parts from reference TRBV29-1 and TRBJ2-5): SAVISQKPSRDICQRGTSLTIQCQVDSQVTMMFWYRQQPGQSLTLIATANQGSEATYESGFVIDKFPISRPNLTFSTLTVSNMSPEDSSIYLCSVTGTVETQYFGPGTRLLVL.

The rearrangement links TRBV20-1 to TRBJ2-3, with D tentatively TRBD1 (5 bases). The CDR3 runs to 15 residues. Germline CDR1 is DFQATT and CDR2 is SNEGSKA (reference sequence). The germline V and J ends were trimmed by 1 base and 1 base, with 12 bases remaining between them. DNA of the CDR3: TGCAGTGCTAGAGTTGCCTTAGGGGGCACAGATACGCAGTATTTT. Translation: CSARVALGGTDTQYF.

This clonotype was detected ten times or more. It is likely a read error, because the conserved phenylalanine at the end of the CDR3 is missing. The limits of the CDR3 on the DNA are not certain, so only TCRdb's listed CDR3 is given. J is TRBJ1-1 and V is TRBV5-8. The CDR3 length is 10 residues, termini included. CDR1 is SGHTS and CDR2 is YDEGEE in the germline V gene. This chain's CDR3 is CASSLTDHGS.

The chain joins TRBV9 to TRBJ2-2; TRBD1 is a possible D gene (6 bases). Germline values: CDR1 SGDLS, CDR2 YYNGEE. CDR3 length: 14 amino acids. Trimming took off 5 bases at V and 7 bases at J, with 15 bases between the two ends. CDR3 sequence (DNA): TGTGCCAGCAGTTTGTACAGGGCCGGCGGGGAGCTGTTTTTT. This codes for CASSLYRAGGELFF. The variable domain in full, completed from reference TRBV9 and TRBJ2-2, reads DSGVTQTPKHLITATGQRVTLRCSPRSGDLSVYWYQQSLDQGLQFLIQYYNGEERAKGNILERFSAQQFPDLHSELNLSSLELGDSALYFCASSLYRAGGELFFGEGSRLTVL.

The table lists this clonotype with many counts. The V gene is TRBV20-1, the J gene TRBJ1-6, with 9 bases matching TRBD1. The CDR3 consists of 13 residues. CDR1 DFQATT and CDR2 SNEGSKA come from the germline V gene (reference sequence). Trimming at V came to 3 bases and at J to 9 bases, leaving 3 bases not matched to a gene. The CDR3 loop reads CSARDRGGSPLHF. The CDR3, as DNA: TGCAGTGCTAGGGACAGGGGTGGTTCACCCCTCCACTTT.

The chain is built from TRBV4-2 and TRBJ1-5; D may be TRBD1 (5 bases). The V gene lost 8 bases and the J gene lost 6 bases, with 17 bases spanning the gap. From germline, CDR1 is LGHNA and CDR2 YNFKEQ. This CDR3 contains 14 residues. CDR3 residues: CASGEGVGGQPQHF. CDR3 coding DNA: TGTGCCAGCGGCGAAGGGGTTGGGGGTCAGCCCCAGCATTTT.

This clonotype appeared a single time. V gene TRBV20-1 combines with J gene TRBJ2-7, with D possibly TRBD1 on 5 matching bases. The CDR3 covers 12 residues. V lost 3 bases and J 6 bases, leaving 12 bases between the germline ends. The germline V gene has CDR1 DFQATT and CDR2 SNEGSKA (reference sequence). The CDR3, as DNA: TGCAGTGCTAGTCCGACAGACTGCGAGCAGTACTTC. It encodes CSASPTDCEQYF.

V is TRBV7-2 and J is TRBJ2-2; TRBD1 matches 7 bases. J gave up 2 bases and V 3 bases, and 3 bases lay outside the gene matches. This CDR3 has 15 amino acids. In germline, CDR1 is SGHTA, CDR2 FQGNSA. CDR3 sequence reads: CASSFRQGNTGELFF. The CDR3 DNA sequence: TGTGCCAGCAGCTTTCGACAGGGTAACACCGGGGAGCTGTTTTTT. The full variable domain, rest sourced from reference TRBV7-2 and TRBJ2-2, is GAGVSQSPSNKVTEKGKDVELRCDPISGHTALYWYRQSLGQGLEFLIYFQGNSAPDKSGLPSDRFSAERTGGSVSTLTIQRTQQEDSAVYLCASSFRQGNTGELFFGEGSRLTVL.

The sample holds many counts of this clonotype. The CDR3 here is CASSLTTSGNQPQHF. The CDR3 nucleotides read TGTGCCAGCAGCCTGACGACCTCGGGCAATCAGCCCCAGCATTTT. The chain has TRBV7-9 and TRBJ1-5; D unclear. V lost 5 bases, J lost 2 bases, and 13 bases lay in between. The V gene's germline CDR1 is SEHNR and CDR2 FQNEAQ (reference sequence). The CDR3 extends over 15 amino acids.